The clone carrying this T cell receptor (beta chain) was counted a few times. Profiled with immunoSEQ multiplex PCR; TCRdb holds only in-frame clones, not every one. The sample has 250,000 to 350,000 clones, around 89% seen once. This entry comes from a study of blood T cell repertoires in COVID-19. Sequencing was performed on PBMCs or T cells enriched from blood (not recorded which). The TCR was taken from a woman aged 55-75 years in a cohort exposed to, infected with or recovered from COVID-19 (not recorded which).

The CDR3 protein is CASSFRGQPQHF. The CDR3 nucleotides read TGTGCCAGCAGCTTCAGGGGGCAGCCCCAGCATTTT. The V call is TRBV5-4, the J call TRBJ1-5; TRBD1 agrees at 7 bases. CDR1 SGHNT and CDR2 YYREEE come from the germline V gene (reference sequence). Trimming took 2 bases from V and 7 from J; bases not matched to a gene: 0. The CDR3 has 12 amino acids.